This T cell receptor (beta chain) was recovered during a study of blood T cell repertoires in COVID-19. Study context: Samples taken during acute and convalescent COVID-19 were collected in the United States, Italy and Spain. Sample material is recorded as cDNA or gDNA derived from T cells, B-cell-depleted T cells, or PBMCs.

In the original workflow: Using reference gene primer amplification, nucleated cell counts were estimated. Profiling relied on immunoSEQ multiplex PCR, and the TCRdb table lists in-frame clones only, not all of them. The V and J calls and clone size were taken over from that table, and D and trimming were inferred from the DNA. The table lists roughly 40,000 clones, around 77% of them singletons. The CDR3 runs to 13 residues. J was trimmed by 2 bases and V by 8 bases; bases with no gene match: 5. Germline CDR1 is MNHEY and CDR2 is SVGAGI. This clone occurred once. This receptor was obtained from a woman aged 80 or over with acute or convalescent COVID-19. Specimen: peripheral blood. The chain links TRBV6-5 to TRBJ1-2; 7 bases align to TRBD1. CDR3 loop: CASSQGRNYGYTF. Here the CDR3 DNA reads TGTGCCAGCTCACAGGGGAGGAACTATGGCTACACCTTC.